This T cell receptor (beta chain) was retrieved from a study of human T cells and chemical hapten exposure. TCRdb processed the RACE reads anew with MiXCR; each CDR3 protein has one entry. The table records tens of thousands of distinct CDR3 sequences, about 9.9% of them present only once. As to time point: patch test 2, 6 weeks after DPC sensitization. Treatment denoted: therapeutic diphenylcyclopropenone sensitization with weekly scalp DPC. On this clonotype itself: No antigen is known for it. This may be a read error: a much more frequent sequence differs by one nucleotide.

General study points: Sensitization with DPC brought no change to TCRs above 1 in 1000 in frequency.

The length of the CDR3 is 14 residues. The V gene's germline CDR1 is LGHDT and CDR2 YNNKEL (reference sequence). V was cut by 2 bases and J by 6 bases, with 12 bases left in between. The sample consisted of whole blood, taken in connection with sensitization to the hapten diphenylcyclopropenone (DPC). This TCR was recovered from a woman in her 50s with alopecia areata. Some clones in this sample may be carry-over from other donors' samples. The gene calls are TRBV3-1 and TRBJ2-3, with D perhaps TRBD2 (5 bases). CDR3 DNA: TGTGCCAGCAGCCAACGAGCGTGGGAGGATACGCAGTATTTT. This translates into CASSQRAWEDTQYF.